Below, 12 T cell receptor beta chains from the same sample are listed, as sequenced in a study of blood T cells in healthy people across ages. The use of a sample-barcoded 5' primer and a J-beta primer mix characterized a second PCR of roughly 7 to 11 cycles. Each CDR3 protein is one row after TCRdb ran MiXCR on the 5' RACE reads. This table has 750,000 to 950,000 distinct CDR3 sequences, around 25% appearing once. These same data were also listed under a study on T cells of mothers and their children.

The sequenced sample was blood. The receptor set was obtained from a boy under 18 in good health.

The rearrangement joins TRBV20-1 to TRBJ2-1; 7 positions match TRBD1. The J call is in doubt because the DNA end fits TRBJ2-5 better. This CDR3 comprises 13 residues. Per the germline V gene, CDR1 is DFQATT and CDR2 is SNEGSKA (reference sequence). This CDR3 reads CSARKGQQETQYF. In nucleotides, the CDR3 is TGCAGTGCTAGAAAGGGACAGCAAGAGACCCAGTACTTC.

The chain has TRBV7-6 and TRBJ2-4; 8 positions agree with TRBD1. The ends lost 5 bases at V and 8 bases at J; junction bases unmatched: 5. This CDR3 has 13 amino acids. Germline V gives CDR1 SGHVS, CDR2 FNYEAQ. CDR3 residues: CASSRDRRDIQYF. The DNA of the CDR3 is TGTGCCAGCAGCCGGGACAGGAGGGACATTCAGTACTTC.

This chain links TRBV27 with TRBJ1-2; D uncertain. Trimming stripped 3 bases from V and 6 bases from J, with 11 bases between. Germline V lookup: CDR1 MNHEY, CDR2 SMNVEV (reference sequence). The CDR3 runs to 13 residues. Here the CDR3 reads CASSFYRGNGYTF. CDR3 bases: TGTGCCAGCAGTTTCTATCGAGGGAATGGCTACACCTTC.

CDR3 protein: CASSYTSYEQYF. For the CDR3, the DNA is TGTGCCAGCAGCTACACTTCCTACGAGCAGTACTTC. J is TRBJ2-7 and V is TRBV2; no clear D. CDR3 length equals 12 residues. Trimming pared 6 bases from V and 1 base from J, leaving 7 bases between. CDR1 is SNHLY, CDR2 FYNNEI, per germline.

A few counts support this clonotype. This chain links TRBV5-5 with TRBJ2-3, with D unclear. V lost 0 bases and J 0 bases, leaving 17 bases between the germline ends. This CDR3 region has 18 residues. Germline V lookup: CDR1 SGHKS, CDR2 YYEKEE (reference sequence). The CDR3 is CASSLETVFSSSTDTQYF. The CDR3 region has the DNA TGTGCCAGCAGCTTGGAAACGGTCTTCAGCTCTAGCACAGATACGCAGTATTTT. Full variable domain (outside the CDR3, taken from reference TRBV5-5 and TRBJ2-3): DAGVTQSPTHLIKTRGQQVTLRCSPISGHKSVSWYQQVLGQGPQFIFQYYEKEERGRGNFPDRFSARQFPNYSSELNVNALLLGDSALYLCASSLETVFSSSTDTQYFGPGTRLTVL.

V is TRBV28 and J is TRBJ2-1; D unresolved. The CDR3 has 11 amino acids. Trimming removed 1 base from V and 12 bases from J, with 7 bases in between. Per the germline V gene, CDR1 is MDHEN and CDR2 is SYDVKM. The CDR3 loop is CASSLSRRQFF. For the CDR3, the DNA is TGTGCCAGCAGTTTATCTCGTAGGCAGTTCTTC.

The J gene is TRBJ2-1, the V gene TRBV24-1, with 10 positions matching TRBD2. Germline loops: CDR1 KGHDR, CDR2 SFDVKD. This CDR3 comprises 17 residues. V lost 3 bases, J lost 0 bases, and 4 bases stayed unmatched. The CDR3 coding sequence is TGTGCCACCAGTGATCCTAGCGGGGGCAGCTCCTACAATGAGCAGTTCTTC. Translated, it gives CATSDPSGGSSYNEQFF.

This clonotype was picked up a small number of times. V gene TRBV10-3 combines with J gene TRBJ1-1; tentative D call: TRBD1 (5 bases). CDR1 and CDR2 (germline): ENHRY, SYGVKD. V was clipped by 3 bases and J by 3 bases, with 8 bases between them. The CDR3 runs to 13 residues. In nucleotides, the CDR3 is TGTGCCATCAGTGAAGGGGAGCACACTGAAGCTTTCTTT. Residues: CAISEGEHTEAFF.

This clonotype has only a few counts. Germline is not matched at one junction end, which may reflect a read error. The CDR3 here is CASSLWGTDDGYTF. The CDR3 nucleotides read TGTGCCAGTAGCCTCTGGGGGACCGACGATGGCTACACCTTC. The V call is TRBV3-1, the J call TRBJ1-2, with D possibly being TRBD1 (5 bases). The CDR3 extends over 14 amino acids. Germline V gene lookup returns CDR1 LGHDT and CDR2 YNNKEL (reference sequence).

The chain joins TRBV30 to TRBJ1-3; D is ambiguous. Germline CDR1 is GTSNPN and CDR2 is SVGIG (reference sequence). The ends were cut back, 3 bases at V and 0 bases at J, with 6 bases in the middle. The CDR3 contains 13 residues. CDR3 sequence reads: CAWSKASGNTIYF. The CDR3 bases are TGTGCCTGGAGCAAGGCCTCTGGAAACACCATATATTTT. Filled out from reference TRBV30 and TRBJ1-3, the complete variable domain reads SQTIHQWPATLVQPVGSPLSLECTVEGTSNPNLYWYRQAAGRGLQLLFYSVGIGQISSEVPQNLSASRPQDRQFILSSKKLLLSDSGFYLCAWSKASGNTIYFGEGSWLTVV.

The table lists this clonotype with a few counts. V usage is TRBV3-1 and J usage is TRBJ1-2; D not certain. Germline loops: CDR1 LGHDT, CDR2 YNNKEL (reference sequence). Trimming cost V 5 bases and J 4 bases, with 23 bases left between them. The length of the CDR3 is 17 residues. CDR3 bases: TGTGCCAGCAGCAAAGCGCCTATTAGAGCCCTAGGCTATGGCTACACCTTC. Its translation: CASSKAPIRALGYGYTF. Using reference TRBV3-1 and TRBJ1-2 for the parts outside the CDR3, the full variable domain is DTAVSQTPKYLVTQMGNDKSIKCEQNLGHDTMYWYKQDSKKFLKIMFSYNNKELIINETVPNRFSPKSPDKAHLNLHINSLELGDSAVYFCASSKAPIRALGYGYTFGSGTRLTVV.

This chain uses TRBV28 with TRBJ2-5; D may be TRBD1 (6 bases). The J call may be wrong; the DNA end is better matched by TRBJ2-7. In germline, CDR1 is MDHEN, CDR2 SYDVKM. The CDR3 totals 16 residues. CDR3 region: CASSFRGQRSSYEQYF. The CDR3 coding sequence is TGTGCCAGCAGTTTCCGAGGACAGAGAAGCTCCTACGAGCAGTACTTC.